These 21 T cell receptor beta chains were all obtained from the same sample, sequenced in a study of blood T cell repertoires in COVID-19. The table came from immunoSEQ multiplex PCR; TCRdb's copy has only in-frame clones and leaves some out. The sample has tens of thousands of clones; more than 80% are singletons. The sample taken for sequencing was PBMCs or T cells enriched from blood (not recorded which). These receptor sequences come from a woman in her 40s with acute COVID-19.

The CDR3 coding sequence is TGTGCCAGCAGCGCAGCAGGGGGCGCAGAGACCCAGTACTTC. This sequence encodes CASSAAGGAETQYF. The chain is built from TRBV28 and TRBJ2-5; TRBD1 matches 8 bases. CDR3 length: 14 residues. Germline lookup yields CDR1 MDHEN and CDR2 SYDVKM. V lost 6 bases to trimming and J lost 4 bases; unmatched junction nucleotides: 7.

The genes are TRBV24-1 and TRBJ1-2; TRBD1 is a possible D gene (6 bases). Germline lookup yields CDR1 KGHDR and CDR2 SFDVKD. V was pared by 0 bases and J by 2 bases, with 12 bases between. This CDR3 spans 16 amino acids. The CDR3 is CATSDLPRQGNYGYTF. The CDR3 DNA sequence: TGTGCCACCAGTGATTTGCCGCGGCAGGGGAACTATGGCTACACCTTC.

This clone was observed once. The chain couples TRBV27 to TRBJ2-3; TRBD2 matches at 7 bases. Germline V gene sequence: CDR1 MNHEY, CDR2 SMNVEV (reference sequence). This CDR3 has 17 amino acids. J gave up 3 bases and V 4 bases, and 13 bases lay outside the gene matches. For the CDR3, the DNA is TGTGCCAGCAGTTCTACCTGGACTAGTTTGGGGACAGATACGCAGTATTTT. Translation gives CASSSTWTSLGTDTQYF.

This clone was seen a few times. Written as DNA, the CDR3 is TGTGCCAGCAGCGTAGGTGTCAGGGGAACTGAAGCTTTCTTT. Amino acid sequence: CASSVGVRGTEAFF. The rearrangement joins TRBV9 to TRBJ1-1, with D perhaps TRBD1 (6 bases). The ends were cut back, 0 bases at V and 5 bases at J, with 11 bases in the middle. Germline CDR1 and CDR2: SGDLS and YYNGEE. The CDR3 is 14 residues long.

This chain links TRBV19 with TRBJ2-5; 10 bases align to TRBD2. V shed 3 bases and J 2 bases; nucleotides not matched to a gene: 6. Germline V gene data show CDR1 as LNHDA and CDR2 as SQIVND (reference sequence). The CDR3 is made up of 16 amino acids. The CDR3 reads CASSIKLAGLQETQYF. The CDR3 DNA reads TGTGCCAGTAGTATTAAACTAGCGGGATTACAAGAGACCCAGTACTTC.

The CDR3 bases are TGTGCCAGCAGCCCTCGACTCCTCACCGGGGAGCTGTTTTTT. Protein product: CASSPRLLTGELFF. The chain is built from TRBV9 and TRBJ2-2; D is unclear. Germline V gene sequence: CDR1 SGDLS, CDR2 YYNGEE. CDR3 length equals 14 residues. Trimming left V 4 bases short and J 4 bases short, with 11 bases between.

The chain uses TRBV2 and TRBJ2-5, with D possibly being TRBD2 (5 bases). Germline values: CDR1 SNHLY, CDR2 FYNNEI. The CDR3 runs 19 residues. V was trimmed by 3 bases and J by 0 bases, leaving 23 bases between them. CDR3 residues: CASSEAEGGGTVYQETQYF. The CDR3 DNA reads TGTGCCAGCAGTGAGGCAGAAGGAGGCGGAACGGTATACCAAGAGACCCAGTACTTC.

A few counts support this clone. This chain connects TRBV27 to TRBJ1-6, with a weak D call TRBD1 (5 bases). This CDR3 spans 16 amino acids. Between the trimmed V and J ends, which lost 4 bases and 1 base, there was a span of 11 bases. The germline V gene encodes CDR1 MNHEY and CDR2 SMNVEV (reference sequence). The CDR3 here is CASSSGAASYNSPLHF. The CDR3 DNA reads as TGTGCCAGCAGTTCTGGGGCGGCATCCTATAATTCACCCCTCCACTTT.

The chain links TRBV7-2 to TRBJ1-2, with D perhaps matching TRBD1 (5 bases). The germline V and J ends were trimmed by 3 bases and 4 bases, with 12 bases remaining between them. The CDR3 is 14 amino acids. Germline V gene sequence: CDR1 SGHTA, CDR2 FQGNSA. The CDR3 is CASSLGQIFYGYTF. DNA for the CDR3: TGTGCCAGCAGCTTGGGGCAGATTTTCTATGGCTACACCTTC.

V gene TRBV7-2 combines with J gene TRBJ2-3, with 8 bases fitting TRBD1. Trimming removed 2 bases from V and 5 bases from J; junction bases left unmatched: 3. This CDR3 comprises 14 residues. Germline V CDR1 and CDR2: SGHTA, FQGNSA. CDR3 region: CASSLTTGGDTQYF. CDR3 sequence (DNA): TGTGCCAGCAGCTTAACTACAGGGGGAGATACGCAGTATTTT.

The rearrangement joins TRBV18 to TRBJ2-7; no clear D. The CDR3 length is 17 residues. CDR1 and CDR2 (germline): KGHSH, LQKENI. V lost 3 bases to trimming and J lost 6 bases, with 24 bases between them. CDR3 amino acids: CASSPASLRVSLGEQYV. CDR3 DNA: TGTGCCAGCTCACCCGCAAGTCTTCGGGTCAGTTTAGGCGAGCAGTACGTC.

V is TRBV28 and J is TRBJ1-2; 9 nucleotides align to TRBD1. CDR1 MDHEN and CDR2 SYDVKM come from the germline V gene. CDR3 size: 13 residues. V trimming: 7 bases; J trimming: 1 base; junction bases outside the gene matches: 1. This chain's CDR3 is CASKDRGNYGYTF. Written as DNA, the CDR3 is TGTGCCAGCAAGGACAGGGGTAACTATGGCTACACCTTC.

The V and J genes are TRBV5-1 and TRBJ1-6, with 9 bases that match TRBD1. This CDR3 has 15 residues. Trimming cost V 2 bases and J 7 bases; bases outside gene matches: 4. CDR1 is SGHRS, CDR2 YFSETQ, per germline. DNA of the CDR3: TGCGCCAGCAGCTTATGGGACAGGGACAATTCACCCCTCCACTTT. This gives the protein CASSLWDRDNSPLHF.

This clone was found a few times. The chain has TRBV3-1 (or the pseudogene TRBV3-2) and TRBJ1-1, with D unclear. The V gene's germline CDR1 is LGHDT and CDR2 YNNKEL (reference sequence). V was pared by 6 bases and J by 1 base, with 12 bases between. This CDR3 is built from 14 residues. The CDR3 is CASREWAANTEAFF. The CDR3 DNA reads as TGTGCCAGCAGAGAATGGGCTGCGAACACTGAAGCTTTCTTT.

The chain links TRBV4-1 to TRBJ2-2, with 10 bases lining up with TRBD2. The CDR3 is 18 amino acids. The V segment lost 2 bases and the J segment 2 bases; nucleotides outside the gene matches: 8. Per germline, CDR1 MGHRA and CDR2 YSYEKL. The CDR3 region has the DNA TGCGCCAGCAGCCAAACCATCGGACTAGCGGACAACACCGGGGAGCTGTTTTTT. This codes for CASSQTIGLADNTGELFF.

J is TRBJ1-4 and V is TRBV6-5, with 9 nucleotides matching TRBD1. The CDR3 length is 13 residues. Germline trimming cut 8 bases from V and 7 bases from J; bases unmatched to any gene: 5. Germline lookup yields CDR1 MNHEY and CDR2 SVGAGI. The CDR3 spells CASRQGGPEKLFF. The CDR3 DNA reads as TGTGCCAGCCGACAGGGGGGCCCTGAAAAACTGTTTTTT.

This clone showed up just once. The gene calls are TRBV12-3 or TRBV12-4 and TRBJ2-3, with D tentatively TRBD2 (5 bases). CDR3 size: 13 residues. Trimming stripped 5 bases from V and 6 bases from J, with 12 bases between. The CDR3 DNA follows: TGTGCCAGCAGTCATGATAGGAGGGATACGCAGTATTTT. This sequence encodes CASSHDRRDTQYF.

The rearrangement uses TRBV27 and TRBJ1-2, with 9 positions matching TRBD1. Germline values: CDR1 MNHEY, CDR2 SMNVEV (reference sequence). There are 15 residues in the CDR3. V lost 6 bases and J lost 0; bases outside the gene matches: 5. The chain's CDR3 is CASSRTGETNYGYTF. The CDR3 nucleotides are TGTGCCAGCAGCCGGACAGGGGAAACTAACTATGGCTACACCTTC.

About this clone itself: A clone one base away is much larger, so this may be a read error. The genes are TRBV11-2 and TRBJ2-2; 7 bases are a match to TRBD1. J was trimmed by 1 base and V by 4 bases; bases with no gene match: 3. Germline assignment: CDR1 SGHAT and CDR2 FQNNGV. The CDR3 has 15 amino acids. Written as DNA, the CDR3 is TGTGCCAGCAGCTCGGGACAGCAGAACACCGGGGAGCTGTTTTTT. It is translated as CASSSGQQNTGELFF.

V usage is TRBV5-1 and J usage is TRBJ2-7, with D uncertain. The CDR3 is 16 residues long. Germline V gene data show CDR1 as SGHRS and CDR2 as YFSETQ. Between the trimmed V and J ends, which lost 0 bases and 0 bases, there was a span of 13 bases. The CDR3 sequence is CASSLALLLRSYEQYF. CDR3 DNA: TGCGCCAGCAGCTTGGCCTTACTCCTACGCTCCTACGAGCAGTACTTC.

The DNA for the CDR3 is TGTGCCAGCAGTTTAGGGGGGGTCCCCTACAATGAGCAGTTCTTC. Translated: CASSLGGVPYNEQFF. This chain uses TRBV28 with TRBJ2-1, with 7 bases that match TRBD2. CDR1 is MDHEN and CDR2 is SYDVKM in the germline V gene. The CDR3 extends over 15 amino acids. The V segment lost 2 bases and the J segment 2 bases; nucleotides outside the gene matches: 3.